This T cell receptor (beta chain) was recovered during a study of radiation and T cells in renal cell carcinoma. General study points: From baseline, blood top tumor clonotypes peaked at 2 weeks post-radiation.

The repertoire was sequenced with immunoSEQ multiplex PCR; TCRdb's copy has only in-frame clones and lacks some. The table has 100,000 to 150,000 clones, about 88% seen once; the top ten hold 5.5% to 6.5%. Time point indicated: blood 2 weeks post-SBRT. As for treatment: 15 Gy SBRT to primary tumor, nephrectomy 4 weeks later. Blood was sampled at baseline, 2 weeks and 4 weeks after SBRT. A note on this clone: What it binds is not known.

Sample: blood, taken from a patient whose treatment included radiotherapy and nephrectomy. This sequence originates from a woman aged 70-85 years with renal cell carcinoma.

The CDR3 region is CASSLTTGSNQPQHF. The CDR3 DNA reads TGTGCCAGCAGCTTAACAACAGGGAGCAATCAGCCCCAGCATTTT. The V gene is TRBV7-8, the J gene TRBJ1-5, with a tentative D call TRBD1 (6 bases). Germline lookup yields CDR1 SGHVS and CDR2 FQNEAQ. The length of the CDR3 is 15 residues. The V and J ends lost 2 bases and 1 base respectively, with 9 bases between them.